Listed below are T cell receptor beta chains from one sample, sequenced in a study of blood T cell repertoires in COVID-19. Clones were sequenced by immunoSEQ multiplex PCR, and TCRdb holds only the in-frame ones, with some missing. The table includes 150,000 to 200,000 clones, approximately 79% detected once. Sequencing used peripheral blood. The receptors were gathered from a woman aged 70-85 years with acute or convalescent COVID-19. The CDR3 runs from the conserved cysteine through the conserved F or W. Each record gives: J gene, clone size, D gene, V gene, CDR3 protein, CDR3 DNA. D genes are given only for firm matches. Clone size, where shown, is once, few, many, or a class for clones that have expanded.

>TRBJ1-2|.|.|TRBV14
CASSPSSYGYTF
TGTGCCAGCAGTCCCTCCTCCTATGGCTACACCTTC
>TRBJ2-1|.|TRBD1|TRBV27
CASHKGGQSYNEQFF
TGTGCCAGCCATAAAGGGGGCCAATCCTACAATGAGCAGTTCTTC
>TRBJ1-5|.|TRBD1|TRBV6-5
CASSWTGLGQPQHF
TGTGCCAGCAGCTGGACAGGGTTGGGTCAGCCCCAGCATTTT
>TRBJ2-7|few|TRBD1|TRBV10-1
CASSPSGDRGGEQYF
TGCGCCAGCAGTCCCTCGGGGGACAGGGGCGGGGAGCAGTACTTC
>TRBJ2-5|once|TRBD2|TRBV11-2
CASSLDLSSGRAGTQYF
TGTGCCAGCAGCTTAGATCTTTCGAGCGGGAGGGCGGGGACCCAGTACTTC
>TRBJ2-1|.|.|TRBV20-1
CSAIGDNEQFF
TGCAGTGCTATAGGGGACAATGAGCAGTTCTTC
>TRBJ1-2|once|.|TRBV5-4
CASSQDTFNYGYTF
TGTGCCAGCAGCCAGGACACTTTTAACTATGGCTACACCTTC
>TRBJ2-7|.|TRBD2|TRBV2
CASRLAGDEQYF
TGTGCCAGCAGACTAGCGGGAGACGAGCAGTACTTC
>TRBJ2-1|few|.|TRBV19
CASSMPLGEKFF
TGTGCCAGTAGTATGCCTCTCGGGGAAAAGTTCTTC
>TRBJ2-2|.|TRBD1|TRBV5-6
CASSFGDRVSGELFF
TGTGCCAGCAGCTTCGGGGACAGGGTCTCCGGGGAGCTGTTTTTT
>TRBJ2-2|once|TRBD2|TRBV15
CATSRAAQGLAGRTGELFF
TGTGCCACCAGCAGAGCGGCCCAAGGACTAGCGGGAAGGACCGGGGAGCTGTTTTTT
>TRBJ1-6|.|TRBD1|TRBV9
CASSGSGTGTSPLHF
TGTGCCAGCAGCGGGTCCGGGACAGGGACTTCACCCCTCCACTTT
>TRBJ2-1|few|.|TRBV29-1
CSVDASHNEQFF
TGCAGCGTTGATGCTAGCCACAATGAGCAGTTCTTC
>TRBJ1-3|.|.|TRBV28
CASSSGTHSGNTIYF
TGTGCCAGCAGTTCCGGGACACACTCTGGAAACACCATATATTTT
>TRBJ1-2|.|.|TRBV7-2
CASSLGYSNYGYTF
TGTGCCAGCAGCTTAGGGTACAGTAACTATGGCTACACCTTC
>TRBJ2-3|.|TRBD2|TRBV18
CASSPGLAGAGDTQYF
TGTGCCAGCTCACCAGGCCTAGCGGGAGCAGGTGATACGCAGTATTTT
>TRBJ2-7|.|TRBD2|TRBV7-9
CASSLVVAGGPQEQYF
TGTGCCAGCAGCTTAGTAGTGGCGGGAGGGCCGCAAGAGCAGTACTTC
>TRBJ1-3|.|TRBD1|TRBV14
CASSQASAGGFGNTIYF
TGTGCCAGCAGCCAAGCTTCGGCAGGGGGCTTTGGAAACACCATATATTTT
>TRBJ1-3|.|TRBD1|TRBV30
CAWETGGSNTIYF
TGTGCCTGGGAGACAGGGGGTTCGAACACCATATATTTT
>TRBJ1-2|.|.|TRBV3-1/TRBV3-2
CASSQTWQAGYGYTF
TGTGCCAGCAGCCAGACTTGGCAGGCGGGCTATGGCTACACCTTC
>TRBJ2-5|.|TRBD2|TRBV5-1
CASSPLAGEPQETQYF
TGCGCCAGCAGCCCTTTAGCGGGGGAACCCCAAGAGACCCAGTACTTC
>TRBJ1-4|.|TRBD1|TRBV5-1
CASSSGRQGPNEKLFF
TGCGCCAGCAGCTCTGGGCGACAGGGACCCAATGAAAAACTGTTTTTT
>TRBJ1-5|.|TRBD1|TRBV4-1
CASSRTGGNQPQHF
TGCGCCAGCAGCCGAACAGGGGGCAATCAGCCCCAGCATTTT
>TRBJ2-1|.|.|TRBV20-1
CSASLSGHNEQFF
TGCAGTGCTAGTTTAAGTGGCCACAATGAGCAGTTCTTC
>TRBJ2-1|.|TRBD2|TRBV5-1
CASSLASGRAPYNEQFF
TGCGCCAGCAGCTTGGCGAGCGGGAGGGCCCCCTACAATGAGCAGTTCTTC
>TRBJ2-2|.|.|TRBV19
CASSFRDRAGELFF
TGTGCCAGTAGTTTCCGGGATCGCGCCGGGGAGCTGTTTTTT
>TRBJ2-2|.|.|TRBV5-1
CASSLDGNWPGELFF
TGCGCCAGCAGCTTGGACGGGAATTGGCCCGGGGAGCTGTTTTTT
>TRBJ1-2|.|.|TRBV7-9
CASSLRQNYGYTF
TGTGCCAGCAGCTTAAGACAGAACTATGGCTACACCTTC
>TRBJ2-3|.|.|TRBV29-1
CSGTRGQDTQYF
TGCAGCGGCACGAGAGGTCAAGATACGCAGTATTTT
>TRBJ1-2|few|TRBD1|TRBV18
CASSLQQGTGGYTF
TGTGCCAGCTCACTCCAACAGGGGACAGGGGGCTACACCTTC
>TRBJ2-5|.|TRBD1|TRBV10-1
CASSDEGTAIQETQYF
TGCGCCAGCAGTGACGAGGGGACAGCTATACAAGAGACCCAGTACTTC
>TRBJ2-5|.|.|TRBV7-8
CASSLVGADQETQYF
TGTGCCAGCAGCTTAGTAGGGGCAGACCAAGAGACCCAGTACTTC
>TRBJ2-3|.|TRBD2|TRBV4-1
CASSPGLAGGLADTQYF
TGCGCCAGCAGCCCTGGACTAGCGGGAGGGTTGGCAGATACGCAGTATTTT
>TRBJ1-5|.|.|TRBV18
CASSPLDSSRVGSNQPQHF
TGTGCCAGCTCACCCCTCGACAGCAGTCGAGTTGGGAGCAATCAGCCCCAGCATTTT
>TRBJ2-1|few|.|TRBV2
CASRRDHGDEQFF
TGTGCCAGCAGGCGGGACCACGGTGATGAGCAGTTCTTC
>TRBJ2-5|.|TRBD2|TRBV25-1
CASSEGSGLGVETQYF
TGTGCCAGCAGTGAAGGGTCGGGACTAGGTGTGGAGACCCAGTACTTC
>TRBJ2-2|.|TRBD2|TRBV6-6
CASSSRLAGGGGELFF
TGTGCCAGCAGTTCTAGACTAGCGGGAGGTGGCGGGGAGCTGTTTTTT
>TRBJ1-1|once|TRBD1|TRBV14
CASSQVAGGNTEAFF
TGTGCCAGCAGCCAAGTGGCAGGGGGGAACACTGAAGCTTTCTTT
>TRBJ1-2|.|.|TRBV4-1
CASSQPGQGPYGYTF
TGCGCCAGCAGCCAACCCGGGCAGGGCCCCTATGGCTACACCTTC
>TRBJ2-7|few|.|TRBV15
CATMEIGGEQYF
TGTGCCACCATGGAGATTGGCGGGGAGCAGTACTTC
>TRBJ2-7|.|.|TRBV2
CASSSQGGHEQYF
TGTGCCAGCAGTAGTCAGGGCGGACACGAGCAGTACTTC
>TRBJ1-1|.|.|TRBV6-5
CASTMGGYTEAFF
TGTGCCAGCACCATGGGGGGTTACACTGAAGCTTTCTTT
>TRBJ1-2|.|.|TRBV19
CARPREAMDYTF
TGTGCCAGACCCCGTGAGGCGATGGACTACACCTTC
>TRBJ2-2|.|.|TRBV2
CASSEGHAGSNTGELFF
TGTGCCAGCAGTGAAGGTCATGCGGGGTCGAACACCGGGGAGCTGTTTTTT
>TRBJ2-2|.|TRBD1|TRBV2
CASSGQGDGELFF
TGTGCCAGCAGTGGGCAGGGGGACGGGGAGCTGTTTTTT
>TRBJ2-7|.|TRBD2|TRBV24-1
CATSDASGSPYEQYF
TGTGCCACCAGTGATGCTAGCGGGAGCCCCTACGAGCAGTACTTC
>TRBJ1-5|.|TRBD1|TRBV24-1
CATSDSGTGVGQPQHF
TGTGCCACCAGTGACTCCGGGACAGGGGTAGGGCAGCCCCAGCATTTT
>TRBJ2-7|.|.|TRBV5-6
CASSLLFYEQYF
TGTGCCAGCAGCTTGCTTTTCTACGAGCAGTACTTC